This T cell receptor beta chain was identified in a study of graft-versus-host responses after intestinal transplantation. Overall study context: Transplant recipients had multivisceral, liver-intestinal, or isolated intestinal grafts. Every one of the recipients received anti-thymocyte globulin induction and afterwards took tacrolimus and steroids for around 3 years.

Note on this clone: Antigen: not known.

Regarding the study as a whole: In patients with graft-donor T cell macrochimerism, allograft graft-versus-host to host-versus-graft clonal ratios were high. Detected in recipient marrow were GvH clones, some of which were first observed in ileum or blood.

Generated by immunoSEQ multiplex PCR, the TCRdb table keeps only in-frame clones and is missing some. In the table there are about 4,400 clones, roughly 72% of which are singletons. The CDR3 is 12 residues long. Once graft tissue had been processed, intraepithelial and lamina propria lymphocytes were released. The chain has TRBV21-1 and TRBJ1-5; TRBD1 is the table's D call, not checked against the DNA. TRBV21-1 is a listed pseudogene. The sample consisted of ileum tissue, taken 17 days after transplant. The clonotype comes from a human patient who received an intestinal transplant, so some T cells may come from the graft donor. The CDR3 loop reads CASSYRGQPQHF. The CDR3 DNA reads TGTGCCAGCAGCTACAGGGGCCAGCCCCAGCATTTT.